The TCR beta chain described here comes from a study of blood T cell repertoires in COVID-19. The overall study: Sources were T cells, B-cell-depleted T cells, or PBMCs; the material itself was cDNA or gDNA.

The CDR3 has 13 amino acids. Germline CDR1 SGHDN, CDR2 FVKESK. The V and J ends lost 3 bases and 7 bases respectively, with 9 bases between them. Data came from immunoSEQ multiplex PCR; TCRdb stores just in-frame clones and leaves some out. The repertoire holds 95,000 to 110,000 clones, with more than 70% as singletons. In its sample, this clone was seen a few times. The sequencing sample was made of peripheral blood. The chain joins TRBV14 to TRBJ2-2; D is undetermined. This TCR was sampled from a woman aged 55 to 70 with acute or convalescent COVID-19. This CDR3 reads CASSQARSGELFF. In DNA, the CDR3 is TGTGCCAGCAGCCAGGCTCGAAGCGGGGAGCTGTTTTTT.